One sample yielded the 16 T cell receptor beta chains listed below, sequenced in a study of cytomegalovirus exposure and HLA in healthy donors (dated by TCRdb to 2016 to 2017). The library was prepared using the immunoSEQ multiplex PCR assay. The multiplex PCR relied on a mix of 60 forward primers for TCR Vbeta segments and 13 reverse primers for TCR Jbeta segments. This is the immuneACCESS table as TCRdb keeps it, with only in-frame sequences that have V and J called. A part of the clones is gone; compared with another copy, unresolved V genes explain less than half, and the rest is unexplained. The data table for this sample lists about 65,000 clones. Clones ranked in the top ten supply roughly 15% of the sample. Sequenced material: PBMCs. All receptors derive from a boy under 18 in good health and CMV-seronegative.

This rearrangement joins TRBV11-2 to TRBJ2-2; 8 nucleotides agree with TRBD1. After removal of 1 base from V and 9 bases from J, the junction contained 7 bases not matched to a gene. Per germline, CDR1 SGHAT and CDR2 FQNNGV. CDR3 size: 15 residues. The CDR3 DNA follows: TGTGCCAGCAGCTTAGCCCGGGACAGGCATAGGGAGCTGTTTTTT. Protein product: CASSLARDRHRELFF.

The chain uses TRBV13 and TRBJ1-1, with 8 bases fitting TRBD1. Trimming removed 6 bases from V and 5 bases from J; junction bases left unmatched: 11. The V gene's germline CDR1 is PRHDT and CDR2 FYEKMQ (reference sequence). The CDR3 loop spans 15 amino acids. CDR3 DNA: TGTGCCAGCAGGCAGGGGGCAGGGTGGGGAACTGAAGCTTTCTTT. It codes for CASRQGAGWGTEAFF.

The CDR3 region has the DNA TGTGCCAGCAGCTTGACCGGGACAGAAGCTGGCTACACCTTC. This sequence encodes CASSLTGTEAGYTF. The gene calls are TRBV5-4 and TRBJ1-2, with 7 bases matching TRBD1. After removal of 1 base from V and 7 bases from J, the junction contained 7 bases not matched to a gene. In germline, CDR1 is SGHNT, CDR2 YYREEE (reference sequence). The CDR3 totals 14 residues.

CDR3 sequence (DNA): TGTGCCAGCACTCGGGACAGGGGCGGAGTTCCTGGGGCCAACGTCCTGACTTTC. Protein product: CASTRDRGGVPGANVLTF. The chain couples TRBV5-8 to TRBJ2-6, with 10 bases aligning to TRBD1. V shed 6 bases, J shed 2 bases, and the junction held 11 bases outside the gene matches. Germline CDR1 reads SGHTS; CDR2 reads YDEGEE. The CDR3 is 18 amino acids.

The V gene is TRBV5-1, the J gene TRBJ2-7; 8 positions match TRBD2. The V gene end was trimmed by 4 bases and the J gene end by 2 bases; junction bases not matched to a gene: 8. The germline gives CDR1 SGHRS, CDR2 YFSETQ. The CDR3 spans 15 residues. Here the CDR3 reads CASSQGSGRTYEQYF. In DNA form, the CDR3 reads TGCGCCAGCAGCCAGGGGAGCGGGAGAACCTACGAGCAGTACTTC.

CDR3 sequence reads: CASSSRDRGTDTQYF. CDR3 DNA sequence: TGTGCCAGCAGCTCCCGGGACAGGGGAACAGATACGCAGTATTTT. The genes are TRBV7-2 and TRBJ2-3; 10 nucleotides agree with TRBD1. The CDR3 runs to 15 residues. The V gene end was trimmed by 4 bases and the J gene end by 3 bases; junction bases not matched to a gene: 4. Germline V lookup: CDR1 SGHTA, CDR2 FQGNSA.

Notes on this clone: An end of the junction differs from the germline gene, which may be a read error. The genes are TRBV9 and TRBJ1-2; weak D call: TRBD1 (5 bases). CDR3 length: 11 amino acids. CDR1 is SGDLS, CDR2 YYNGEE, per germline. The CDR3 nucleotides read TGTGCCAGCAGCGGTGAGGGGAGGAGCTCCTTC. Protein: CASSGEGRSSF.

The gene calls are TRBV5-1 and TRBJ2-5; 8 nucleotides align to TRBD1. The CDR3 has 14 amino acids. Germline CDR1 reads SGHRS; CDR2 reads YFSETQ. Trimming removed 3 bases from V and 10 bases from J; junction bases left unmatched: 11. CDR3 loop: CASSWGAGGSSQYF. In DNA, the CDR3 is TGCGCCAGCAGCTGGGGGGCAGGGGGCTCAAGCCAGTACTTC.

J is TRBJ1-1 and V is TRBV5-1; D remains ambiguous. V lost 2 bases and J lost 1, with 6 bases in between. The CDR3 is 13 residues long. Germline V gene sequence: CDR1 SGHRS, CDR2 YFSETQ. The CDR3 region has the DNA TGCGCCAGCAGCTTTAACGGGAACACTGAAGCTTTCTTT. As protein: CASSFNGNTEAFF.

The chain links TRBV27 to TRBJ1-1; no firm D call. CDR3 length: 13 amino acids. Between the trimmed V and J ends, which lost 0 bases and 6 bases, there was a span of 8 bases. Germline CDR1 and CDR2: MNHEY and SMNVEV (reference sequence). The chain's CDR3 is CASSLSTVAEAFF. The CDR3 DNA reads TGTGCCAGCAGTTTATCCACAGTGGCTGAAGCTTTCTTT.

The rearrangement joins TRBV5-8 to TRBJ2-7; 13 nucleotides match TRBD2. With V trimmed by 3 bases and J by 2 bases, 2 bases remained unmatched. The germline gives CDR1 SGHTS, CDR2 YDEGEE. CDR3 length: 15 amino acids. CDR3 sequence: CASSYGTSGAYEQYF. The CDR3 nucleotides read TGTGCCAGCAGCTACGGGACTAGCGGGGCCTACGAGCAGTACTTC.

The CDR3 reads CASSLGGTSGLGEQFF. DNA for the CDR3: TGTGCCAGCAGTTTAGGGGGGACTAGCGGTCTTGGCGAGCAGTTCTTC. The chain is built from TRBV9 and TRBJ2-1, with 11 bases fitting TRBD2. Germline CDR1 SGDLS, CDR2 YYNGEE. This CDR3 is 16 amino acids long. V dropped 5 bases and J dropped 10; count of bases not matched to a gene: 14.

The V gene is TRBV19, the J gene TRBJ2-3, with a possible D match to TRBD2 (5 bases). This CDR3 region has 12 residues. V shed 5 bases and J shed 6 bases, with 9 bases lying between them. From germline, CDR1 is LNHDA and CDR2 SQIVND (reference sequence). In nucleotides, the CDR3 is TGTGCCAGTAGTCGATCGGGGGATACGCAGTATTTT. As protein: CASSRSGDTQYF.

The gene calls are TRBV11-2 and TRBJ2-5; no clear D gene. Germline V gene data show CDR1 as SGHAT and CDR2 as FQNNGV. The CDR3 runs to 13 residues. Deletions cut 2 bases from V and 0 bases from J, with 4 bases between. Here the CDR3 DNA reads TGTGCCAGCAGCTTACAGTACCAAGAGACCCAGTACTTC. This sequence encodes CASSLQYQETQYF.

The V and J genes are TRBV7-8 and TRBJ2-7, with D possibly TRBD1 on 7 matching bases. The CDR3 totals 15 residues. Trimming shortened V by 5 bases and J by 1 base, and 15 bases separated the two germline ends. The germline V gene encodes CDR1 SGHVS and CDR2 FQNEAQ. The chain's CDR3 is CASSTRAGQSYEQYF. CDR3 coding DNA: TGTGCCAGCAGCACAAGGGCGGGACAGTCCTACGAGCAGTACTTC.

The gene calls are TRBV4-3 and TRBJ1-2; a weak D match, TRBD1 (6 bases). The CDR3 extends over 16 amino acids. The germline V gene has CDR1 LGHNA and CDR2 YSLEER. V dropped 5 bases and J dropped 4 bases, with 20 bases sitting between them. The CDR3 protein is CASSSSPTEQGYGYTF. The CDR3 coding sequence is TGCGCCAGCAGCAGCTCTCCCACCGAACAGGGCTATGGCTACACCTTC.